A selection of T cell receptor beta chains follows, all from one sample in a study of T cells in Graves' hyperthyroidism and ophthalmopathy. TCRdb fed the multiplex PCR reads into MiXCR, producing one record per CDR3 protein. Of about 500,000 distinct CDR3 sequences listed, approximately 17% were seen once; the top ten hold approximately 18%. The specimen was blood. These receptors were taken from a woman in her late teens or twenties with Graves' ophthalmopathy. Both conserved end residues are trimmed from each CDR3. Fields, in order: J gene, CDR3 length, V gene, CDR3 protein.

TRBJ2-1	13	TRBV7-2	ASSLIGEGENEQF
TRBJ2-2	14	TRBV7-6	ASSLGTSRNTGELF
TRBJ2-5	12	TRBV3-1	ASSQVIGQETQY
TRBJ1-6	12	TRBV4-2	ASSPPGRVSPLH
TRBJ1-2	11	TRBV11-2	ASRPIGGFGYT
TRBJ2-1	12	TRBV4-1	ASSQFDAYNEQF
TRBJ1-4	15	TRBV2	ASRDVRSTGLGEKLF
TRBJ1-2	11	TRBV24-1	ATSDRDNYGHT
TRBJ2-3	14	TRBV6-1	ASSQSSGSSTDTQY
TRBJ1-1	12	TRBV28	ASSTGHPAPGAF
TRBJ2-2	14	TRBV6-5	ASSYSSGGHTGELF
TRBJ1-5	15	TRBV19	ASSIRTGGLSNQPQH
TRBJ1-1	11	TRBV20-1	SAKQGATTEAF
TRBJ1-1	12	TRBV10-3	AISEGGDYTEAF
TRBJ2-7	13	TRBV28	ASLNRDFLSYEQY
TRBJ2-1	15	TRBV11-2	ASSLSGLRDSYNEQF
TRBJ2-1	11	TRBV20-1	SAREAPEDEQF
TRBJ2-5	12	TRBV19	ASSHRDRQETQY
TRBJ1-1	11	TRBV7-9	ASSLGTGSEAF
TRBJ2-5	13	TRBV28	ASSLEQGAGETQY
TRBJ2-2	12	TRBV7-9	ASSSDRAGTELF
TRBJ2-7	13	TRBV7-9	ASSASLAGALEQY
TRBJ2-2	13	TRBV28	ASSFVDRGIGELF
TRBJ1-1	15	TRBV5-1	ASSLGPRPPVNTEAF
TRBJ1-1	10	TRBV11-3	ASTAHRDEAF
TRBJ2-1	13	TRBV12-3/TRBV12-4	ASSLESGGFNEQF
TRBJ2-3	17	TRBV3-1	ASSQDRLLSGSEVDTQY
TRBJ1-1	13	TRBV7-9	ASSSLGQPNTEAF
TRBJ2-1	9	TRBV28	ASSLPGEQF
TRBJ2-1	14	TRBV10-3	AISPADRASYNEQF
TRBJ2-3	13	TRBV2	ASSENRVFTDTQY
TRBJ1-2	11	TRBV9	ASRNLGDYGYT
TRBJ1-1	13	TRBV28	ASSFLGYRGTEAF
TRBJ1-6	11	TRBV5-1	ASSLGTNSPLH
TRBJ1-4	12	TRBV28	ASSPPGVNEKLF
TRBJ2-7	14	TRBV20-1	SARGLARRSSYEQY
TRBJ1-3	14	TRBV27	ASSPRLGGEGNTIY
TRBJ1-6	14	TRBV7-9	ASSMIRQGYNSPLH
TRBJ1-5	12	TRBV12-3/TRBV12-4	ASSSRYSNQPQH
TRBJ2-5	14	TRBV19	ASSSNSREHAETQY
TRBJ1-3	14	TRBV5-1	ASSIQLTGTGNTIY
TRBJ2-5	15	TRBV15	ATSRGGQGFGGETQY
TRBJ1-1	11	TRBV5-1	ASSSDWNTEAF
TRBJ2-7	15	TRBV28	ASSPPPGTGVINEQY
TRBJ2-7	14	TRBV7-9	ASSFFLSGSKHEQY
TRBJ2-3	14	TRBV6-1	ASSEAVAGGTDTQY
TRBJ2-7	14	TRBV4-1	ASSQVDLIRFHEQY
TRBJ2-7	17	TRBV4-3	ASSLSPALSGTSSYEQY
TRBJ2-3	15	TRBV4-1	ASSQAGTSLGPDTQY